These 3 T cell receptor beta chains originate from one sample sequenced in a study of PD-1 blockade in classical Hodgkin lymphoma. Every patient relapsed after autologous stem cell transplantation, and brentuximab vedotin exposure varied. TCRdb's table, derived via immunoSEQ multiplex PCR, lists solely in-frame clones and lacks some. Of about 110,000 clones listed, roughly 87% are singletons. The sample in question was peripheral blood mononuclear cells (PBMCs), obtained before the second cycle of nivolumab. All receptors come from a human donor with classical Hodgkin lymphoma.

The genes are TRBV19 and TRBJ2-1, with TRBD2 as a possible D gene (6 bases). The length of the CDR3 is 15 residues. From germline, CDR1 is LNHDA and CDR2 SQIVND (reference sequence). The V end was cut by 4 bases, the J end by 6 bases, with 16 bases between. CDR3 protein: CASSTTVGLVNEQFF. CDR3 coding DNA: TGTGCCAGTAGTACGACGGTGGGACTCGTCAATGAGCAGTTCTTC.

The chain uses TRBV4-2 and TRBJ2-2, with TRBD2 as a possible D gene (5 bases). The V end was cut by 2 bases, the J end by 5 bases, with 18 bases between. The germline V gene encodes CDR1 LGHNA and CDR2 YNFKEQ. The CDR3 is made up of 17 amino acids. The DNA of the CDR3 is TGTGCCAGCAGCCAAACCGGGTTTTTGGGAGAAACCGGGGAGCTGTTTTTT. It yields the protein CASSQTGFLGETGELFF.

V is TRBV19 and J is TRBJ1-5; D gene uncertain. This CDR3 region has 14 residues. Germline CDR1 and CDR2: LNHDA and SQIVND (reference sequence). Trimming removed 2 bases at V and 4 bases at J, with 9 bases between. CDR3: CASSILLANQPQHF. The DNA of the CDR3 is TGTGCCAGTAGTATACTGCTAGCAAATCAGCCCCAGCATTTT.